This TCR beta chain was found in a study of shared clonotypes between healthy human individuals. Measured with immunoSEQ multiplex PCR; TCRdb has only the in-frame clones, and not every one. The sample records some 530,000 clones, 81% being singletons. The CDR3 sequence is 19 residues long. The study drew all its donors from Caucasian adults living in Nashville, Tennessee. When samples were unsorted, roughly 100 million PBMCs were used for genomic DNA. The table lists this clone with a few counts. The sequenced material came from PBMCs. The chain carries TRBV21-1 and TRBJ2-1; the tabulated D call, TRBD2, remains unverified against the DNA. TRBV21-1 has pseudogene status. The TCR sequence derives from a woman aged 40 to 50 in good health. Some clones in this sample may be carry-over from other donors' samples. The CDR3 nucleotides are TGTGCCAGCAGCAAAGAGACTAGCGGGAGTCCTCGCCTTTACAATGAGCAGTTCTTC. It translates to CASSKETSGSPRLYNEQFF.